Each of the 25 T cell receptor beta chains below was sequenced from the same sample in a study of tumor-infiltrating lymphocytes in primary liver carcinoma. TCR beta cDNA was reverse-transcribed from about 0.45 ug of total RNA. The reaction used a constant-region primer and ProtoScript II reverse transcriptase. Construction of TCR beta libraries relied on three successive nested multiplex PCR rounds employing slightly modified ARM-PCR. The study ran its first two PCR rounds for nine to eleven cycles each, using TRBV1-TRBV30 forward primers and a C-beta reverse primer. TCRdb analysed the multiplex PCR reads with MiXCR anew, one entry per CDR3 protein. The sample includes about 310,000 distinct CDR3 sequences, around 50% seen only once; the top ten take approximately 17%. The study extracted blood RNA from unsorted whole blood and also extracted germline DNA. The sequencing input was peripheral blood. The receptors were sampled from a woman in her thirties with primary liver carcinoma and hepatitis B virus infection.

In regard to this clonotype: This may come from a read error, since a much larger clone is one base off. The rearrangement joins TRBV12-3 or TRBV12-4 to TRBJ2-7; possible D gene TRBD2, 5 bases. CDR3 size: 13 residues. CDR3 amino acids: CASRDLDSHEQYF. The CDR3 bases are TGTGCCAGCAGAGACCTGGACTCCCACGAGCAGTACTTC.

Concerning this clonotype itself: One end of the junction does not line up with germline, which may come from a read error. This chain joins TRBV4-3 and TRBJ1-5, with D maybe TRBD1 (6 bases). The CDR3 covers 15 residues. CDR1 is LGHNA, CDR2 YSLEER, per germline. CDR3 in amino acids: CTSSQATGSNQPQHF. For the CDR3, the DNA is TGCACCAGCAGCCAGGCTACAGGGAGTAATCAGCCTCAGCATTTT.

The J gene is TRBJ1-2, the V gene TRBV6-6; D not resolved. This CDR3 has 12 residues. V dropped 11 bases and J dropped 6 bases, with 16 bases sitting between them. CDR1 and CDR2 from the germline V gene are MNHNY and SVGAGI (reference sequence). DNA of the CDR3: TGTGCCGGGAGTGACCGCCGGCATGGCTACACCTTC. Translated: CAGSDRRHGYTF.

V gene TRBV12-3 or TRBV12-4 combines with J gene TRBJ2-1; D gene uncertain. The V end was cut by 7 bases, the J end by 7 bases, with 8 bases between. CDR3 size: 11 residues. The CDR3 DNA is TGTGCCAGCACCGGCGGTAATGAGCAGTTCTTC. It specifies CASTGGNEQFF.

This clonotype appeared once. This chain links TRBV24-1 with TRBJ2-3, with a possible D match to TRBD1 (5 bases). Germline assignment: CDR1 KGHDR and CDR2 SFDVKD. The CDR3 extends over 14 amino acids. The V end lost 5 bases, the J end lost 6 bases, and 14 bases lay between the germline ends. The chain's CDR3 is CATSGPGRRDTQYF. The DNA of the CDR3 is TGTGCCACCAGTGGTCCAGGGCGACGGGATACGCAGTATTTT.

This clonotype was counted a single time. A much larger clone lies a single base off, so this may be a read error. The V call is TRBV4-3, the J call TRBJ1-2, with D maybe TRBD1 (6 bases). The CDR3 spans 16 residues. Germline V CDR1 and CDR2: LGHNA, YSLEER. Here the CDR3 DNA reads TGCGCCAGCAACCAAGTAGGAGGGGGGAATTTACGTGGCTACACCTTC. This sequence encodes CASNQVGGGNLRGYTF.

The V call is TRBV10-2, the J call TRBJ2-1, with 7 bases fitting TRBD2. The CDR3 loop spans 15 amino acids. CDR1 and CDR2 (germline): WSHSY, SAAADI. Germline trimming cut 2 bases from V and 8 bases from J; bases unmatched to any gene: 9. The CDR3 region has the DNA TGCGCCAGCAGTGAGGTCAGGACTAGGAACTATGAGCAGTTCTTC. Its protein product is CASSEVRTRNYEQFF.

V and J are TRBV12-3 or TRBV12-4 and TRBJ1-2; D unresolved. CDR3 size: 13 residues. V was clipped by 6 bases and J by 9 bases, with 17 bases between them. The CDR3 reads CASSSGQEDRYTF. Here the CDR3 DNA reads TGTGCCAGCAGCTCCGGGCAGGAGGATCGCTACACCTTC.

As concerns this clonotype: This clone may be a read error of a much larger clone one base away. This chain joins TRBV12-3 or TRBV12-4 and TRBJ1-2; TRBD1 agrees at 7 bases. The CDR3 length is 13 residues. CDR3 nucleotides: TGTGCCAGCAGCGACAGGGTGGCCGGTGGCCACACCTTC. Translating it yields CASSDRVAGGHTF.

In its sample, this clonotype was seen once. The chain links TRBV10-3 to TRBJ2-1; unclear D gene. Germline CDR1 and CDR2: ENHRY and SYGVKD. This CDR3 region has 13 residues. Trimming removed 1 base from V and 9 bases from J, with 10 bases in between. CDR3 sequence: CAISEYGDREQFF. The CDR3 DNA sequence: TGTGCCATCAGTGAGTACGGAGACCGTGAGCAGTTCTTC.

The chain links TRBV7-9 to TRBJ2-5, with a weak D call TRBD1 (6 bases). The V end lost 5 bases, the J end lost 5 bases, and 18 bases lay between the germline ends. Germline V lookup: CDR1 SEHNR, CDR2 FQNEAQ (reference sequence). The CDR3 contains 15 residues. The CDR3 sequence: CASSTSQGKGETQYF. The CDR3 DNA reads TGTGCCAGCAGCACCTCACAGGGAAAAGGGGAGACCCAGTACTTC.

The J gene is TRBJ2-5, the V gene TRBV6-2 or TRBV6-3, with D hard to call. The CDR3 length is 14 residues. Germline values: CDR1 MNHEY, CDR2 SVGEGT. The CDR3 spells CVGTQDDNRETQYF. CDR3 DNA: TGTGTCGGCACCCAGGACGACAATCGAGAGACCCAGTACTTC.

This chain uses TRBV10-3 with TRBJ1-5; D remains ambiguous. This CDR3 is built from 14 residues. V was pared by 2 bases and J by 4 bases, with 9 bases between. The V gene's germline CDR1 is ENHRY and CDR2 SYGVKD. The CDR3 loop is CAISEREANQPQHF. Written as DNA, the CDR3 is TGTGCCATCAGTGAGCGGGAAGCGAATCAGCCCCAGCATTTT.

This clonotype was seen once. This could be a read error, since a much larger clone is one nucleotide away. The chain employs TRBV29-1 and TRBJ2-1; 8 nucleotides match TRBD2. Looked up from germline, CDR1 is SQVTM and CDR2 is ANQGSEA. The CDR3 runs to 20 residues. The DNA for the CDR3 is TGCAGCGTCGGGTCCAGCCAAAGTAATAGCGGGAAGGCCCCCTACATTGAGCAGTTCTTC. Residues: CSVGSSQSNSGKAPYIEQFF.

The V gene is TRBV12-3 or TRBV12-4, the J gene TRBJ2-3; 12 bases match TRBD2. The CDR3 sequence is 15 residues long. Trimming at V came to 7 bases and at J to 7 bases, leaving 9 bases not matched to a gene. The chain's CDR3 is CASTLSSGRANTQYF. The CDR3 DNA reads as TGTGCCAGCACCCTTTCTAGCGGGAGGGCTAATACGCAGTATTTT.

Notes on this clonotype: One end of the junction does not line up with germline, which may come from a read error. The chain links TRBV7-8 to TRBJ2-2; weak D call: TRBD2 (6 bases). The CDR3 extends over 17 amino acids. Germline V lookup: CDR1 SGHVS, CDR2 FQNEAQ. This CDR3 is CGSSLFLGVREAGELFF. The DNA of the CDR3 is TGTGGCAGCAGCTTATTTCTCGGTGTAAGGGAGGCCGGGGAGCTGTTTTTT.

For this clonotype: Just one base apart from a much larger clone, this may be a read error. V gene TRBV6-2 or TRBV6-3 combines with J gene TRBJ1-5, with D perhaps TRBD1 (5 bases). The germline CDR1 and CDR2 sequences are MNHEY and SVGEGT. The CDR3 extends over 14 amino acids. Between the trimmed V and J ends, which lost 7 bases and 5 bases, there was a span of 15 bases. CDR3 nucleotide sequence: TGTGCCAGCATCCCGGCGGGGGGGTATCAGCCCCAGCATTTT. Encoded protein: CASIPAGGYQPQHF.

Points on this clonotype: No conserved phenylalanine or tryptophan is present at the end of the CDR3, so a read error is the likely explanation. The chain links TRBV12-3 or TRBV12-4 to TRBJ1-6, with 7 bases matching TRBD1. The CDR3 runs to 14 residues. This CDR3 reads CASSTTGINPPLHY. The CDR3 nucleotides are TGTGCCAGCAGCACGACAGGGATTAATCCACCCCTCCACTAT.

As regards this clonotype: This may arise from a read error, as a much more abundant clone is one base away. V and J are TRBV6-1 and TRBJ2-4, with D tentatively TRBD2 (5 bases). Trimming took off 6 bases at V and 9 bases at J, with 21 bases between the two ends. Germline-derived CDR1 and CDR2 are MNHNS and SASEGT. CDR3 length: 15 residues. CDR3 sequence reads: CASRSGSSSNLIQYF. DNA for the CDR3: TGTGCCAGCAGGTCGGGGTCGTCCAGTAACCTCATTCAGTACTTC.

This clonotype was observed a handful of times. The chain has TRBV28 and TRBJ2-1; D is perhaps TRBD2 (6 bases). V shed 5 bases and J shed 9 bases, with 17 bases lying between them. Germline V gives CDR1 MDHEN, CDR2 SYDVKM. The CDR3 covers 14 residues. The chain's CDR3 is CASSPVTSSGEQFF. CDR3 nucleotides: TGTGCCAGCAGTCCCGTCACTAGCAGCGGTGAGCAGTTCTTC.

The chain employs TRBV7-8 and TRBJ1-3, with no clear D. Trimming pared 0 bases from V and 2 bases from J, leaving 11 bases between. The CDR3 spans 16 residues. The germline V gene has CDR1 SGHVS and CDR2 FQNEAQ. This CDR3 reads CASSLAPDPTGNTIYF. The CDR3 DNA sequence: TGTGCCAGCAGCTTAGCTCCAGATCCAACTGGAAACACCATATATTTT.

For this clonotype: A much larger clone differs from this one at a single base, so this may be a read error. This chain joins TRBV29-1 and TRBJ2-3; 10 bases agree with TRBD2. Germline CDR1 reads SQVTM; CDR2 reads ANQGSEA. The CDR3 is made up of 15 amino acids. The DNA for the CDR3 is TGCAACGTTGAAGCAAAAGCGGGAGGGCGAGGTACGCAGTATTTT. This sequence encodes CNVEAKAGGRGTQYF.

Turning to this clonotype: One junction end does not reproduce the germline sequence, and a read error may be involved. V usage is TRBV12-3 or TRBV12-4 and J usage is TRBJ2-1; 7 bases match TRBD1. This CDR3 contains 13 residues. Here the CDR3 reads CTSSLVGGIEQFF. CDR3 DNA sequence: TGTACCAGCAGTTTGGTAGGGGGCATTGAGCAGTTCTTC.

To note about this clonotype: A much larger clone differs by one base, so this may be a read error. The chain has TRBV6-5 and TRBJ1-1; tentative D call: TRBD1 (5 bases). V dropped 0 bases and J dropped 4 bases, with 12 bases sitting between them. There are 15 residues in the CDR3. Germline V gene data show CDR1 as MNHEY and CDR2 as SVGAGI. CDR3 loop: CASSYSDGAPTEAFF. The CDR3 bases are TGTGCCAGCAGTTACTCAGATGGGGCGCCCACTGAAGCTTTCTTT.

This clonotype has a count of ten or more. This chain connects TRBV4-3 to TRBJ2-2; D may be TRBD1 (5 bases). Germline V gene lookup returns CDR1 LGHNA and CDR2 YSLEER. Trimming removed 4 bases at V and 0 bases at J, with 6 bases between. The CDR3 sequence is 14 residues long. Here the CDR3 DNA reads TGCGCCAGCAGCCCGACAGCGAACACCGGGGAGCTGTTTTTT. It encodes CASSPTANTGELFF.